This paragraph reports one T cell receptor (beta chain). This specimen belongs to a study of blood T cell repertoires in COVID-19. The overall study: COVID-19 samples collected from the United States, Italy and Spain covered acute and convalescent phases.

Looked up from germline, CDR1 is MNHEY and CDR2 is SMNVEV (reference sequence). V was pared by 0 bases and J by 2 bases, with 11 bases between. There are 15 residues in the CDR3. Original handling: Reference gene primer amplification yielded estimated nucleated cell counts. Measured with immunoSEQ multiplex PCR; TCRdb has only the in-frame clones, and not every one. Clone size and V and J calls were adopted from that table, with D and trimming inferred from the DNA. The data show some 100,000 clones, over 75% seen once. The source material was peripheral blood. V usage is TRBV27 and J usage is TRBJ2-7, with D tentatively TRBD2 (7 bases). This sequence originates from a woman aged 50 to 65 with acute or convalescent COVID-19. The CDR3 coding sequence is TGTGCCAGCAGTTTATCACGGGGGGACACCTACGAGCAGTACTTC. This encodes CASSLSRGDTYEQYF.